The 15 T cell receptor beta chains given below trace back to one sample, sequenced in a study of response to subunit inactivated influenza vaccine. TCRdb reanalysed the RT-PCR reads using MiXCR and keeps one entry per CDR3 protein. The sample lists roughly 670,000 distinct CDR3 sequences; less than 15% were seen once. This specimen was PBMCs from blood, taken 14 days before vaccination. All receptors come from a man between 50 and 59 years old who received an inactivated influenza vaccine.

There are many counts of this clonotype. V is TRBV27 and J is TRBJ2-5; D ambiguous. Trimming removed 10 bases from V and 5 bases from J, with 14 bases in between. There are 12 residues in the CDR3. Germline V gene data show CDR1 as MNHEY and CDR2 as SMNVEV (reference sequence). The CDR3 bases are TGTGCCACACTTAGCCTCGGGGAGACCCAGTACTTC. This sequence encodes CATLSLGETQYF.

This clonotype was recorded a few times. The chain carries TRBV19 and TRBJ2-1; D is undetermined. The CDR3 covers 13 residues. The ends were cut back, 5 bases at V and 6 bases at J, with 11 bases in the middle. Germline CDR1 is LNHDA and CDR2 is SQIVND (reference sequence). This CDR3 is CASSVRLLNEQFF. CDR3 coding DNA: TGTGCCAGTAGTGTCAGACTCCTCAATGAGCAGTTCTTC. Full variable domain (remainder filled in from reference TRBV19 and TRBJ2-1): DGGITQSPKYLFRKEGQNVTLSCEQNLNHDAMYWYRQDPGQGLRLIYYSQIVNDFQKGDIAEGYSVSREKKESFPLTVTSAQKNPTAFYLCASSVRLLNEQFFGPGTRLTVL.

J is TRBJ2-1 and V is TRBV20-1, with D possibly TRBD2 on 6 matching bases. V was cut by 1 base and J by 11 bases, with 15 bases left in between. The CDR3 spans 13 residues. In germline, CDR1 is DFQATT, CDR2 SNEGSKA (reference sequence). The CDR3 is CSARVSRLDKQFF. CDR3 nucleotide sequence: TGCAGTGCTAGAGTTAGTAGACTAGACAAGCAGTTCTTC.

J is TRBJ1-6 and V is TRBV5-1; D is uncertain. This CDR3 comprises 17 residues. Germline lookup yields CDR1 SGHRS and CDR2 YFSETQ. V gave up 0 bases and J gave up 3 bases, with 13 bases separating them. The CDR3 coding sequence is TGCGCCAGCAGCTTGGCAGGACCCAATAACTATAATTCACCCCTCCACTTT. It yields the protein CASSLAGPNNYNSPLHF.

This rearrangement joins TRBV20-1 to TRBJ2-5, with 13 nucleotides matching TRBD2. Unmatched junction bases numbered 9, after V lost 3 bases and J lost 5 bases. Germline CDR1 is DFQATT and CDR2 is SNEGSKA (reference sequence). There are 16 residues in the CDR3. CDR3 in amino acids: CSARVLAGGLIETQYF. CDR3 nucleotide sequence: TGCAGTGCTAGGGTACTAGCGGGGGGGCTGATCGAGACCCAGTACTTC.

V and J are TRBV12-3 or TRBV12-4 and TRBJ1-5, with TRBD1 identical over 11 bases. The V segment lost 6 bases and the J segment 9 bases; nucleotides outside the gene matches: 10. The CDR3 contains 15 residues. The CDR3 region has the DNA TGTGCCAGCAGCCCCGTCCCGGGACAGGGGGGGCCCCAGCATTTT. This sequence encodes CASSPVPGQGGPQHF.

The J gene is TRBJ2-1, the V gene TRBV11-2; weak D call: TRBD2 (6 bases). The V and J ends lost 1 base and 3 bases respectively, with 13 bases between them. Germline values: CDR1 SGHAT, CDR2 FQNNGV. The CDR3 runs 16 residues. CDR3 sequence: CASSLAPGAGYNEQFF. In DNA, the CDR3 is TGTGCCAGCAGCTTAGCCCCGGGAGCTGGCTACAATGAGCAGTTCTTC. The full variable domain, its missing parts supplied by reference TRBV11-2 and TRBJ2-1, is EAGVAQSPRYKIIEKRQSVAFWCNPISGHATLYWYQQILGQGPKLLIQFQNNGVVDDSQLPKDRFSAERLKGVDSTLKIQPAKLEDSAVYLCASSLAPGAGYNEQFFGPGTRLTVL.

This clonotype was seen ten or more times. This chain uses TRBV29-1 with TRBJ2-1; TRBD1 might be the D (6 bases). Trimming removed 5 bases from V and 3 bases from J, with 17 bases in between. Germline assignment: CDR1 SQVTM and CDR2 ANQGSEA. This CDR3 has 15 residues. The CDR3 DNA is TGCAGCGTTCCCAAACCGGGACACTTCTACAATGAGCAGTTCTTC. Its protein is CSVPKPGHFYNEQFF.

DNA for the CDR3: TGTGCCACCAGCAGAGATCATGGTCAGGGGGGCTACGAGCAGTACTTC. It encodes CATSRDHGQGGYEQYF. The chain is built from TRBV15 and TRBJ2-7, with a weak D call TRBD1 (7 bases). The V gene's germline CDR1 is LNHNV and CDR2 YYDKDF (reference sequence). The length of the CDR3 is 16 residues. V was shortened by 0 bases and J by 3 bases, with 15 bases between the two germline ends.

This clonotype occurred a few times. The chain employs TRBV7-2 and TRBJ1-1; tentatively, D is TRBD1 (5 bases). This CDR3 has 16 residues. The ends were cut back, 8 bases at V and 4 bases at J, with 23 bases in the middle. Germline CDR1 reads SGHTA; CDR2 reads FQGNSA. In DNA, the CDR3 is TGTGCCAGCGCTAAATCACCGAGGGGAGTTCGCACTGAAGCTTTCTTT. Encoded protein: CASAKSPRGVRTEAFF. The full variable domain, in which reference TRBV7-2 and TRBJ1-1 provide the parts outside the CDR3, is GAGVSQSPSNKVTEKGKDVELRCDPISGHTALYWYRQSLGQGLEFLIYFQGNSAPDKSGLPSDRFSAERTGGSVSTLTIQRTQQEDSAVYLCASAKSPRGVRTEAFFGQGTRLTVV.

There are many counts of this clonotype. The chain carries TRBV7-9 and TRBJ2-7; TRBD1 is a possible D gene (5 bases). Deletions cut 6 bases from V and 3 bases from J, with 9 bases between. Germline V gives CDR1 SEHNR, CDR2 FQNEAQ (reference sequence). This CDR3 has 12 amino acids. Written as DNA, the CDR3 is TGTGCCAGCAGGAGAGACAGCTACGAGCAGTACTTC. This translates into CASRRDSYEQYF. Complete variable domain (other parts from reference TRBV7-9 and TRBJ2-7): DTGVSQNPRHKITKRGQNVTFRCDPISEHNRLYWYRQTLGQGPEFLTYFQNEAQLEKSRLLSDRFSAERPKGSFSTLEIQRTEQGDSAMYLCASRRDSYEQYFGPGTRLTVT.

This clonotype was recorded at least ten times. This sequence joins TRBV7-2 and TRBJ1-1, with 7 bases fitting TRBD1. Germline V gives CDR1 SGHTA, CDR2 FQGNSA. J gave up 5 bases and V 4 bases, and 7 bases lay outside the gene matches. The CDR3 totals 14 residues. CDR3 nucleotide sequence: TGTGCCAGCAGCTCCCCACAGGGGTGGACTGAAGCTTTCTTT. This sequence encodes CASSSPQGWTEAFF.

This sequence joins TRBV20-1 and TRBJ2-7; D uncertain. Trimming stripped 0 bases from V and 2 bases from J, with 14 bases between. The CDR3 runs to 15 residues. The germline gives CDR1 DFQATT, CDR2 SNEGSKA (reference sequence). Here the CDR3 reads CSARERKGPPYEQYF. For the CDR3, the DNA is TGCAGTGCTAGAGAAAGGAAAGGTCCCCCCTACGAGCAGTACTTC.

The V and J genes are TRBV5-6 and TRBJ2-2; the D gene is possibly TRBD2 (7 bases). CDR1 and CDR2 from the germline V gene are SGHDT and YYEEEE. The CDR3 spans 15 residues. Trimming removed 4 bases from V and 4 bases from J, with 14 bases in between. The CDR3 DNA follows: TGTGCCAGCAGCACTACAGGGAGGGGCACCGGGGAGCTGTTTTTT. Translated: CASSTTGRGTGELFF.

This clonotype was seen a handful of times. J is TRBJ1-1 and V is TRBV5-1; 9 bases fit TRBD1. Germline V CDR1 and CDR2: SGHRS, YFSETQ. CDR3 length: 13 amino acids. The V gene end was trimmed by 5 bases and the J gene end by 5 bases; junction bases not matched to a gene: 4. The DNA of the CDR3 is TGCGCCAGCAGGGGACAGGGTGCGACTGAAGCTTTCTTT. Translation: CASRGQGATEAFF.